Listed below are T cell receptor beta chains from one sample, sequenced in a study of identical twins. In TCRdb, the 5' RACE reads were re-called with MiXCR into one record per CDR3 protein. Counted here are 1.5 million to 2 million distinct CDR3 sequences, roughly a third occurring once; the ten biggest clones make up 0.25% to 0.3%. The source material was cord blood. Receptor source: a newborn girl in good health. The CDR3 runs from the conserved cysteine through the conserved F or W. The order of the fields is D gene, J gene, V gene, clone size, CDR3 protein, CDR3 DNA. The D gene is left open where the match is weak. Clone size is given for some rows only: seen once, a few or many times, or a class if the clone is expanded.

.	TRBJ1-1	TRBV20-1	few	CSARVPTDTEAFF	TGCAGTGCTAGAGTCCCGACCGACACTGAAGCTTTCTTT
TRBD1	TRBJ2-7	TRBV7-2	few	CASSLWGQGAREQYF	TGTGCCAGCAGCTTATGGGGGCAGGGGGCGCGTGAGCAGTACTTC
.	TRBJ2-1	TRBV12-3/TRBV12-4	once	CASSLAGWGGDDEQFF	TGTGCCAGCAGTTTAGCGGGGTGGGGGGGCGACGATGAGCAGTTCTTC
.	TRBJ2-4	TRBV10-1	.	CASSKVGGKNIQYF	TGCGCCAGCAGTAAAGTTGGGGGCAAAAACATTCAGTACTTC
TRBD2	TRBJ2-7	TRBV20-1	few	CSAKLAGAHEQYF	TGCAGTGCAAAGCTAGCGGGGGCCCACGAGCAGTACTTC
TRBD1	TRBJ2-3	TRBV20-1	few	CSAREQGRTDTQYF	TGCAGTGCTAGAGAACAGGGGCGCACAGATACGCAGTATTTT
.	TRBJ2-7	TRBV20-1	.	CSARELRRSYNEQYF	TGCAGTGCTAGAGAGTTGAGACGATCCTACAATGAGCAGTACTTC
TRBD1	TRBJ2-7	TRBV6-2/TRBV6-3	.	CASSRGTGRSDEQYF	TGTGCCAGCAGTCGCGGGACAGGGAGGAGCGACGAGCAGTACTTC
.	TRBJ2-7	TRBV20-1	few	CSARPGTASYEQYF	TGCAGTGCTAGACCCGGGACTGCCTCCTACGAGCAGTACTTC
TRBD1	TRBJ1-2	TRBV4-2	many	CASSQARTGSYGYTF	TGTGCCAGCAGCCAAGCTCGGACAGGGAGCTATGGCTACACCTTC
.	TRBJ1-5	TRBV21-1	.	CAPRRTIIRYQPQHF	TGTGCCCCGCGGAGGACGATCATAAGGTATCAGCCCCAGCATTTT
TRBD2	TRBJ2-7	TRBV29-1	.	CSVEQREGSYEQYF	TGCAGCGTTGAGCAGCGGGAGGGATCCTACGAGCAGTACTTC
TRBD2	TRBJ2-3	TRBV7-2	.	CASSYTRTSGSADTQYF	TGTGCCAGCAGTTATACACGGACTAGCGGTAGCGCAGATACGCAGTATTTT
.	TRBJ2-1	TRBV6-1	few	CASKAGAGSNNEQFF	TGTGCCAGCAAAGCAGGGGCGGGATCTAACAATGAGCAGTTCTTC
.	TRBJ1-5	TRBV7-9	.	CASSYGQGSNQPHHF	TGTGCCAGCAGCTACGGTCAGGGCAGCAATCAGCCCCACCATTTT
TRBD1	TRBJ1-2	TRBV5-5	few	CASSTGGEYGYTF	TGTGCCAGCAGCACAGGGGGCGAGTATGGCTACACCTTC
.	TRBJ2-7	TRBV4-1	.	CASSQEIRQKRYEQYF	TGCGCCAGCAGCCAAGAAATCCGACAGAAGCGCTACGAGCAGTACTTC
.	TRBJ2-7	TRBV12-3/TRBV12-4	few	CASSLAFLRSGKNEQYF	TGTGCCAGCAGCTTGGCTTTCTTACGGAGTGGAAAAAATGAGCAGTACTTC
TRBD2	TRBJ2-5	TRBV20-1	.	CSARGLAGGSFQETQYF	TGCAGTGCTAGAGGACTAGCGGGGGGATCGTTCCAAGAGACCCAGTACTTC
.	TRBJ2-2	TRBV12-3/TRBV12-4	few	CASSRQTSWSGELFF	TGTGCCAGCAGTCGACAGACATCTTGGTCCGGGGAGCTGTTTTTT
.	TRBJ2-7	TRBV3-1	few	CASARWGGESYEQYF	TGTGCCAGCGCTCGGTGGGGCGGGGAATCCTACGAGCAGTACTTC
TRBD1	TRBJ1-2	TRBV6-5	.	CASRLGQGGYTF	TGTGCCAGCAGACTCGGACAGGGAGGCTACACCTTC
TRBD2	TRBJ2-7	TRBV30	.	CAWSFLSGGRDEQYF	TGTGCCTGGAGTTTCCTTAGCGGGGGTCGGGACGAGCAGTACTTC
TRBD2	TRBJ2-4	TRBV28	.	CASSFWTSGRVAKNIQSF	TGTGCCAGCAGTTTTTGGACTAGCGGGAGAGTGGCCAAAAACATTCAGTCCTTC
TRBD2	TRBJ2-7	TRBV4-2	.	CASSQDLPLQREEYNEQYF	TGTGCCAGCAGCCAAGATCTCCCACTACAGCGGGAGGAGTACAATGAGCAGTACTTC
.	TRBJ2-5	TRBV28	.	CASRRHGVVTQYF	TGTGCCAGCCGACGGCATGGGGTGGTGACCCAGTACTTC
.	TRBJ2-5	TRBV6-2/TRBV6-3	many	CASSQTRSKETQYF	TGTGCCAGCAGTCAGACTAGAAGCAAAGAGACCCAGTACTTC
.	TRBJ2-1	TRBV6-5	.	CASSYTPELSYNEQFF	TGTGCCAGCAGTTACACTCCGGAACTTTCCTACAATGAGCAGTTCTTC
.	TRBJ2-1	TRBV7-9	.	CASSLGPGKRSYNEQFF	TGTGCCAGCAGCTTAGGTCCGGGCAAACGCTCCTACAATGAGCAGTTCTTC
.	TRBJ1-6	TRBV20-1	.	CSARDLGVFHSYNSPLHF	TGCAGTGCTAGAGATCTTGGCGTATTCCACTCCTATAATTCACCCCTCCACTTT
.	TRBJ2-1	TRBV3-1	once	CASSPDAIITIQETQFF	TGTGCCAGCAGCCCTGACGCTATAATCACAATCCAAGAGACCCAGTTCTTC
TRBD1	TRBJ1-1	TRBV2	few	CASSGTGEGMNTEAFF	TGTGCCAGCAGTGGGACAGGGGAAGGGATGAACACTGAAGCTTTCTTT